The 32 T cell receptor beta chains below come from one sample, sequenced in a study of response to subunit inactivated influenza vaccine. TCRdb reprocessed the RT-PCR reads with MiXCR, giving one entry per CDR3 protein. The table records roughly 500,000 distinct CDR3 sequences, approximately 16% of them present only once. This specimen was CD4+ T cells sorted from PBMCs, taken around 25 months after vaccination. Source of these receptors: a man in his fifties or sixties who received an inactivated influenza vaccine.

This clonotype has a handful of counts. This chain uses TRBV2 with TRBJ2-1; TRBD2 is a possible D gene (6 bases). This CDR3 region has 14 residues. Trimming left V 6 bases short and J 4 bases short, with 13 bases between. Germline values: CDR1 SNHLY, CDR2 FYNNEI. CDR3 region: CASRDGGGYNEQFF. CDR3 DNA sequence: TGTGCCAGCAGAGACGGGGGAGGTTACAATGAGCAGTTCTTC.

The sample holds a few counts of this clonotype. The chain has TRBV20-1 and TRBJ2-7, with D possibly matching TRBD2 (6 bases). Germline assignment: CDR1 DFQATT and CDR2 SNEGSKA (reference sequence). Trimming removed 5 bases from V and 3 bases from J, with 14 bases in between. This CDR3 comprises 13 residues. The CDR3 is CSAGQGGRYEQYF. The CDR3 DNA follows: TGCAGTGCTGGGCAGGGAGGCCGCTACGAGCAGTACTTC.

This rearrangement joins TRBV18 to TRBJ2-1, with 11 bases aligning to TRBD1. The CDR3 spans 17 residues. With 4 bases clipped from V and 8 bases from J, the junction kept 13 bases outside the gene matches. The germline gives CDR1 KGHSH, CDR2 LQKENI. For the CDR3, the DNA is TGTGCCAGCTCACAGACGAGGACAGGGGGCGGAAAGGATGAGCAGTTCTTC. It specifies CASSQTRTGGGKDEQFF.

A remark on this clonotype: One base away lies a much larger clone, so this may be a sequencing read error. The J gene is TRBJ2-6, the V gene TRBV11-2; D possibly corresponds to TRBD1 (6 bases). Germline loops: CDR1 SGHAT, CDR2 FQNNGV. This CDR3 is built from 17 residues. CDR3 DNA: TGTGCCAGCAGCTTATCCCCACAGGGTTACGGGGCCAAAGTCCTGACTTTC. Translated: CASSLSPQGYGAKVLTF. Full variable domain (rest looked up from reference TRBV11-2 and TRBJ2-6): EAGVAQSPRYKIIEKRQSVAFWCNPISGHATLYWYQQILGQGPKLLIQFQNNGVVDDSQLPKDRFSAERLKGVDSTLKIQPAKLEDSAVYLCASSLSPQGYGAKVLTFGAGSRLTVL.

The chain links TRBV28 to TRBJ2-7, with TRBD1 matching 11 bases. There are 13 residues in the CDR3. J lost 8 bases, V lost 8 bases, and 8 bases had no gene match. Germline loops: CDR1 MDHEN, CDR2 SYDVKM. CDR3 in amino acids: CASSGTGGLKQYF. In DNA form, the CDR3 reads TGTGCCAGCTCTGGGACAGGGGGTTTAAAGCAGTACTTC.

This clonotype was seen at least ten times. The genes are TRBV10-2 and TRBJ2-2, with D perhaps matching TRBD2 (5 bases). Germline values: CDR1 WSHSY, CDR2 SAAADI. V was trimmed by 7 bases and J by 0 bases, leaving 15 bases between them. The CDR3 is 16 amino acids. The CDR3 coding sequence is TGCGCCAGCAAGCGTTGGGGAGTTACGAACACCGGGGAGCTGTTTTTT. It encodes CASKRWGVTNTGELFF.

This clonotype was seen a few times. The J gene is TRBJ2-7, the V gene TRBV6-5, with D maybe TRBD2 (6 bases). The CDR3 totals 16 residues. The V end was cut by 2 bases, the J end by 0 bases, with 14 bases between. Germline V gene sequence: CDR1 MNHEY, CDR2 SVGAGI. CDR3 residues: CASSYLGGANSYEQYF. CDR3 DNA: TGTGCCAGCAGTTACCTCGGCGGGGCTAACTCCTACGAGCAGTACTTC.

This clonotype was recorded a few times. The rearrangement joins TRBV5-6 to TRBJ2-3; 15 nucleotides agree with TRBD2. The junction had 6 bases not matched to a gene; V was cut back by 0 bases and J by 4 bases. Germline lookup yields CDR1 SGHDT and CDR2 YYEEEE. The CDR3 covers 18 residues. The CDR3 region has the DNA TGTGCCAGCAGCTTGGTGGGACTAGCGGGAGGTCGTGCAGATACGCAGTATTTT. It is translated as CASSLVGLAGGRADTQYF.

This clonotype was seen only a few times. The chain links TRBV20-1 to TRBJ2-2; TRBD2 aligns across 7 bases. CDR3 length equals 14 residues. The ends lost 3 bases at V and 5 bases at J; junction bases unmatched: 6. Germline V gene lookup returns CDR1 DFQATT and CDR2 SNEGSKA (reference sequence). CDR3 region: CSASLGTKTGELFF. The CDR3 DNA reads TGCAGTGCTAGCTTGGGGACTAAAACCGGGGAGCTGTTTTTT.

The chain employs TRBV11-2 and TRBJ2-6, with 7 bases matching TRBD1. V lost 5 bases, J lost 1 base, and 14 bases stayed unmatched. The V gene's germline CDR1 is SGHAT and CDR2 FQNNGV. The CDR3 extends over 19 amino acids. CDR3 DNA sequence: TGTGCCAGCAGCCTTAAACAGGGGAAGGATCTGTCTGGGGCCAACGTCCTGACTTTC. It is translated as CASSLKQGKDLSGANVLTF.

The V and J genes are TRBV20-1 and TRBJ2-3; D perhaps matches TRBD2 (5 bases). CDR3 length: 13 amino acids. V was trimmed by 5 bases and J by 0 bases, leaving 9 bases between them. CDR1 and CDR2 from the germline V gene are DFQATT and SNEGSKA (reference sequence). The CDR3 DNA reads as TGCAGTGCTGGGAGCGGAAGCACAGATACGCAGTATTTT. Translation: CSAGSGSTDTQYF.

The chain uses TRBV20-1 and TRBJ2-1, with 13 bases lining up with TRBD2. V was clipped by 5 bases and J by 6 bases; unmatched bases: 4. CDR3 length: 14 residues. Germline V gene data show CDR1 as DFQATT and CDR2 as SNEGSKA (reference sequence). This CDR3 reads CSARTSGRFNEQFF. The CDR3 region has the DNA TGCAGTGCTCGGACTAGCGGGAGATTCAATGAGCAGTTCTTC.

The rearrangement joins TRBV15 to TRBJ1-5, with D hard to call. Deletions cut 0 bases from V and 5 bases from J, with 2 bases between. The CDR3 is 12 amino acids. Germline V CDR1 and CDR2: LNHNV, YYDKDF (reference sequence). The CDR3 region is CATSRDHQPQHF. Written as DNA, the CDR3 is TGTGCCACCAGCAGAGACCATCAGCCCCAGCATTTT. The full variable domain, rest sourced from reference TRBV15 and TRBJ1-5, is DAMVIQNPRYQVTQFGKPVTLSCSQTLNHNVMYWYQQKSSQAPKLLFHYYDKDFNNEADTPDNFQSRRPNTSFCFLDIRSPGLGDTAMYLCATSRDHQPQHFGDGTRLSIL.

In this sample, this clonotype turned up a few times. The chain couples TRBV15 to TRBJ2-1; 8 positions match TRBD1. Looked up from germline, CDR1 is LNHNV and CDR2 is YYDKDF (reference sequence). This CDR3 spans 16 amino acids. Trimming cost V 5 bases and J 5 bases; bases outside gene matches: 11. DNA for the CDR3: TGTGCCACCAGCCCGAGCAGGAGGACAGGGAACAATGAGCAGTTCTTC. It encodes CATSPSRRTGNNEQFF.

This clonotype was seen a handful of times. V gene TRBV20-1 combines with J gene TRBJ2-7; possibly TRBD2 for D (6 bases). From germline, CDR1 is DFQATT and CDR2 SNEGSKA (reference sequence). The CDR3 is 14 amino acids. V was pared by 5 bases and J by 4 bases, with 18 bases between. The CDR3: CSAVPGGPRYEQYF. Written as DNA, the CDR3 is TGCAGTGCTGTCCCCGGGGGACCCAGATACGAGCAGTACTTC.

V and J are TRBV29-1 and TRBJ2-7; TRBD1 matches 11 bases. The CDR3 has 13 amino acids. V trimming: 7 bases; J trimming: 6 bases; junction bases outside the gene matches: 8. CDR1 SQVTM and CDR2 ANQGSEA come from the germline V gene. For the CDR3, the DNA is TGCAGCGCCGGACAGGGGGCGTCGCGCGAGCAGTACTTC. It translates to CSAGQGASREQYF.

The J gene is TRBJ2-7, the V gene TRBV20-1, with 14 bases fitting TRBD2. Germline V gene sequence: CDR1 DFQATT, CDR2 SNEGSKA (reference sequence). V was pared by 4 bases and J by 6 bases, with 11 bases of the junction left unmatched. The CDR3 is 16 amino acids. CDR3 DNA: TGCAGTGCTACCCGACCCGGACTAGCGGGGGGCGGCGAGCAGTACTTC. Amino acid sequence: CSATRPGLAGGGEQYF.

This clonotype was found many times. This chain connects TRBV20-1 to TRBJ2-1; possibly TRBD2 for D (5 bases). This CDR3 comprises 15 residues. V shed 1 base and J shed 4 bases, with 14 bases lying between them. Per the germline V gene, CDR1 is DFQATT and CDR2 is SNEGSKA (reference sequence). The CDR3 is CSARVRADAYNEQFF. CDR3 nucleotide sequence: TGCAGTGCTAGAGTGCGGGCGGACGCTTACAATGAGCAGTTCTTC.

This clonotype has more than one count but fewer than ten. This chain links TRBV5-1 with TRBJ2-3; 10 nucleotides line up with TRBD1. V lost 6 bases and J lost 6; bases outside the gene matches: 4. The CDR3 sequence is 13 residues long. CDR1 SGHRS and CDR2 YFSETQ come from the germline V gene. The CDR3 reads CASKGQGIDTQYF. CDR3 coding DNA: TGCGCCAGCAAGGGACAGGGGATTGATACGCAGTATTTT.

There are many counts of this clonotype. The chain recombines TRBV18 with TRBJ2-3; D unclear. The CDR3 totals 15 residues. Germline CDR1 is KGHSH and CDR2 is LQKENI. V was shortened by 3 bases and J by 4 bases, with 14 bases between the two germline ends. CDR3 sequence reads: CASSPLFAGSDTQYF. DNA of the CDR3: TGTGCCAGCTCACCCCTCTTCGCCGGCTCAGATACGCAGTATTTT. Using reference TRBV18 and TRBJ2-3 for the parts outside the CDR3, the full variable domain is NAGVMQNPRHLVRRRGQEARLRCSPMKGHSHVYWYRQLPEEGLKFMVYLQKENIIDESGMPKERFSAEFPKEGPSILRIQQVVRGDSAAYFCASSPLFAGSDTQYFGPGTRLTVL.

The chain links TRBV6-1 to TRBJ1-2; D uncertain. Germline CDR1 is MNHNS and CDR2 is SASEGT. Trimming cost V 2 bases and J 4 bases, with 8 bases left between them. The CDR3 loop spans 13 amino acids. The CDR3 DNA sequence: TGTGCCAGCAGTGAAACTCGCGTCTATGGCTACACCTTC. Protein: CASSETRVYGYTF.

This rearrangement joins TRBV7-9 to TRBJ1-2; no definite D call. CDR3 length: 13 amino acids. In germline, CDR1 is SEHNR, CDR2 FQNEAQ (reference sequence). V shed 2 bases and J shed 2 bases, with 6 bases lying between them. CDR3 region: CASSLLDNYGYTF. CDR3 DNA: TGTGCCAGCAGCTTACTCGACAACTATGGCTACACCTTC.

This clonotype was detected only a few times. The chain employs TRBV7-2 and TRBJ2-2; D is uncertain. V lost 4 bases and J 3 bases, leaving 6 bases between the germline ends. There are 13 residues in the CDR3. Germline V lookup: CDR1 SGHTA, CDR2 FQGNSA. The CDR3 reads CASSSSYTGELFF. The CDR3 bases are TGTGCCAGCAGCTCAAGTTACACCGGGGAGCTGTTTTTT.

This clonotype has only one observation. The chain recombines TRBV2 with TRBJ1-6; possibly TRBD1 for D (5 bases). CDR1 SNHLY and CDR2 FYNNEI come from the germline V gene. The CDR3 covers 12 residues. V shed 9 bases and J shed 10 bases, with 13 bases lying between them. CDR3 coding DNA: TGTGCCAGAAGGACAACCCAATCACCCCTCCACTTT. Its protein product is CARRTTQSPLHF.

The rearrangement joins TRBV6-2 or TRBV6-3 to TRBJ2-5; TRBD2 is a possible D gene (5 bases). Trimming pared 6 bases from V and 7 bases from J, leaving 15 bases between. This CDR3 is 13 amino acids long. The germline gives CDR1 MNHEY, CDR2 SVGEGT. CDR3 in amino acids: CASSRGPKGTQYF. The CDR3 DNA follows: TGTGCCAGCAGCCGAGGGCCCAAAGGGACCCAGTACTTC.

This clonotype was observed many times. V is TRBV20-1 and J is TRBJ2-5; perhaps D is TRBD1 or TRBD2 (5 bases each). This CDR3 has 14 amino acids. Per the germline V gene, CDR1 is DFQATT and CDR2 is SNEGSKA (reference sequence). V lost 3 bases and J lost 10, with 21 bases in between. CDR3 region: CSASSGTTEEDQYF. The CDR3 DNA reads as TGCAGTGCTAGCTCCGGGACGACAGAGGAGGACCAGTACTTC.

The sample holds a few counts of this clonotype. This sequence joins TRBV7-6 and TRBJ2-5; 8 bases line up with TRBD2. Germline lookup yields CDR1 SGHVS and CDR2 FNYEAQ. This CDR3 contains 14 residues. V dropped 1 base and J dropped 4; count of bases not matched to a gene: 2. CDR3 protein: CASSLDAGGETQYF. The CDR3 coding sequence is TGTGCCAGCAGCTTAGATGCGGGAGGAGAGACCCAGTACTTC.

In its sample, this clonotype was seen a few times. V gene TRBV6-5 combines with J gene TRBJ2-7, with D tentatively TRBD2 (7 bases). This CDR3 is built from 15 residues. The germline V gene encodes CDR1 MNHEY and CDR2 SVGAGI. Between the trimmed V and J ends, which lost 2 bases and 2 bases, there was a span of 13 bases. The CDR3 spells CASSYGGRGTYEQYF. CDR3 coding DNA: TGTGCCAGCAGTTACGGGGGGAGGGGGACCTACGAGCAGTACTTC.

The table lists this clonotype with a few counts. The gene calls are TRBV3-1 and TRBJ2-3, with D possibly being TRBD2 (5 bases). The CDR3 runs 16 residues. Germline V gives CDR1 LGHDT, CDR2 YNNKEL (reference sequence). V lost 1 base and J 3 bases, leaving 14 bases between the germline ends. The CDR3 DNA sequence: TGTGCCAGCAGCCAAGGACCTTCCAGAGGGACAGATACGCAGTATTTT. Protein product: CASSQGPSRGTDTQYF.

This chain's CDR3 is CASSLYFLGGLNTDTQYF. The CDR3 nucleotides are TGTGCCAGCAGTCTATATTTCCTCGGGGGACTGAACACAGATACGCAGTATTTT. The gene calls are TRBV21-1 and TRBJ2-3; the table's D call of TRBD2 was not tested on the DNA. TRBV21-1 is a listed pseudogene. This CDR3 is built from 18 residues.

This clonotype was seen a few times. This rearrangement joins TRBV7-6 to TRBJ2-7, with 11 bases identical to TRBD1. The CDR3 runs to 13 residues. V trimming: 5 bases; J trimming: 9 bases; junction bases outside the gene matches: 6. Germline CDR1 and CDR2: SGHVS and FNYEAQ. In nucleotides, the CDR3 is TGTGCCAGCAGCAAAGGGACAGGGGGTAGGCAGTACTTC. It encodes CASSKGTGGRQYF.

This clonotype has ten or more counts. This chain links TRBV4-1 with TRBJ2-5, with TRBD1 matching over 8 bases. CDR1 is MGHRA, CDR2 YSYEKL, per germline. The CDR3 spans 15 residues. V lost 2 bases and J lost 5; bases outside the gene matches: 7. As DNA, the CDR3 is TGCGCCAGCAGCCAACCCGACAGGGGCCAGGAGACCCAGTACTTC. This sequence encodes CASSQPDRGQETQYF.